The next 18 T cell receptor beta chains were all read from a single sample in a study of blood T cells in healthy people across ages. Primed by a sample-barcoded 5' primer and a J-beta primer mix, a second PCR proceeded for about 7 to 12 cycles. TCRdb reprocessed the 5' RACE reads with MiXCR, giving one entry per CDR3 protein. The sample shows a few hundred thousand distinct CDR3 sequences, 25% to 35% of them seen only once. These data also formed part of another study, on T cells of mothers and their children.

The sequenced material came from blood. The source of these receptors is a boy aged 2 to 9 in good health.

This clonotype has a handful of counts. This rearrangement joins TRBV5-6 to TRBJ1-4, with unresolved D. Germline CDR1 and CDR2: SGHDT and YYEEEE. The CDR3 is 13 amino acids. Between the trimmed V and J ends, which lost 4 bases and 7 bases, there was a span of 11 bases. CDR3 protein: CASSLAEGEKLFF. The CDR3 DNA is TGTGCCAGCAGCCTGGCGGAGGGTGAAAAACTGTTTTTT.

There are a few counts of this clonotype. The rearrangement joins TRBV25-1 to TRBJ2-7; 8 bases are shared with TRBD2. Losses at the gene ends were 10 bases for V and 6 bases for J; bases not matched to a gene: 17. The CDR3 is made up of 15 amino acids. Germline CDR1 is MGHDK and CDR2 is SYGVNS. The CDR3 DNA reads TGTGCCACCCTTCCGGTCGGGAGGGCCTGGCGCGAGCAGTACTTC. This sequence encodes CATLPVGRAWREQYF.

This rearrangement joins TRBV6-5 to TRBJ2-4; tentative D call: TRBD1 (6 bases). The CDR3 loop spans 16 amino acids. From germline, CDR1 is MNHEY and CDR2 SVGAGI. With 4 bases removed from V and 6 bases from J, the gap between germline ends came to 19 bases. Written as DNA, the CDR3 is TGTGCCAGCAGTTTTACAGGGAAGGGATCGGGAAACATTCAGTACTTC. Protein product: CASSFTGKGSGNIQYF.

The chain is built from TRBV12-5 and TRBJ1-2; tentative D call: TRBD1 (5 bases). This CDR3 region has 15 residues. V was cut by 2 bases and J by 0 bases, with 10 bases left in between. Germline assignment: CDR1 LGHNT and CDR2 FRNRAP. CDR3 bases: TGTGCTAGTGGTTTGTTGGACATCTCTAACTATGGCTACACCTTC. Its protein product is CASGLLDISNYGYTF.

V usage is TRBV10-3 and J usage is TRBJ2-2; maybe TRBD1 (5 bases). Germline values: CDR1 ENHRY, CDR2 SYGVKD. The V and J ends lost 7 bases and 3 bases respectively, with 18 bases between them. This CDR3 region has 16 residues. CDR3 protein: CAIKSQGVRDTGELFF. The DNA for the CDR3 is TGTGCCATCAAGAGCCAGGGCGTCAGGGACACCGGGGAGCTGTTTTTT.

CDR3 sequence (DNA): TGTGCACGTAGCGGGAGAACGGGCGAGCAGTACTTC. Amino acid sequence: CARSGRTGEQYF. The V call is TRBV21-1, the J call TRBJ2-7; the table's D call, TRBD2, was not checked against the DNA. TRBV21-1 represents a pseudogene. There are 12 residues in the CDR3.

The genes are TRBV6-1 and TRBJ1-2; D ambiguous. CDR3 length: 13 amino acids. V was trimmed by 10 bases and J by 8 bases, leaving 20 bases between them. Germline V gene data show CDR1 as MNHNS and CDR2 as SASEGT. The CDR3 nucleotides are TGTGCCACCTTTTCCACCTTGATCGGCGGCTACACCTTC. It is translated as CATFSTLIGGYTF.

The CDR3 region is CASSPKTGEGTEAFF. The CDR3 region has the DNA TGTGCCAGCAGCCCAAAGACAGGGGAGGGTACTGAAGCTTTCTTT. The gene calls are TRBV7-9 and TRBJ1-1; 8 bases align to TRBD1. V dropped 5 bases and J dropped 5; count of bases not matched to a gene: 10. Germline V CDR1 and CDR2: SEHNR, FQNEAQ (reference sequence). The CDR3 sequence is 15 residues long. Complete variable domain (other parts from reference TRBV7-9 and TRBJ1-1): DTGVSQNPRHKITKRGQNVTFRCDPISEHNRLYWYRQTLGQGPEFLTYFQNEAQLEKSRLLSDRFSAERPKGSFSTLEIQRTEQGDSAMYLCASSPKTGEGTEAFFGQGTRLTVV.

The V gene is TRBV11-2, the J gene TRBJ1-2; D gene unclear. From germline, CDR1 is SGHAT and CDR2 FQNNGV. Trimming removed 0 bases at V and 5 bases at J, with 22 bases between. The CDR3 has 18 amino acids. The CDR3: CASSLEGSLQSKYYGYTF. The CDR3 nucleotides read TGTGCCAGCAGCTTAGAAGGGAGCTTACAGTCGAAATATTATGGCTACACCTTC.

This chain joins TRBV30 and TRBJ2-5; D is possibly TRBD2 (5 bases). V shed 1 base and J shed 1 base, with 10 bases lying between them. Per germline, CDR1 GTSNPN and CDR2 SVGIG (reference sequence). This CDR3 contains 14 residues. CDR3 in amino acids: CAWSAGRSQETQYF. Written as DNA, the CDR3 is TGTGCCTGGAGTGCTGGGAGATCCCAAGAGACCCAGTACTTC. The variable domain in full, completed from reference TRBV30 and TRBJ2-5, reads SQTIHQWPATLVQPVGSPLSLECTVEGTSNPNLYWYRQAAGRGLQLLFYSVGIGQISSEVPQNLSASRPQDRQFILSSKKLLLSDSGFYLCAWSAGRSQETQYFGPGTRLLVL.

This clonotype occurred a few times. The rearrangement links TRBV10-3 to TRBJ2-4, with TRBD2 matching 8 bases. The CDR3 extends over 15 amino acids. From germline, CDR1 is ENHRY and CDR2 SYGVKD. V shed 2 bases and J 5 bases; nucleotides not matched to a gene: 5. DNA for the CDR3: TGTGCCATCAGTGAGACTAGCGGACGTGAAAACATTCAGTACTTC. Protein product: CAISETSGRENIQYF.

This clonotype was seen a single time. This sequence joins TRBV20-1 and TRBJ2-7; 7 positions agree with TRBD2. CDR3 length: 14 residues. J gave up 1 base and V 1 base, and 4 bases lay outside the gene matches. The germline gives CDR1 DFQATT, CDR2 SNEGSKA (reference sequence). The CDR3 DNA reads as TGCAGTGCTAGAGTCGGGGGGTTTTCCTACGAGCAGTACTTC. Protein product: CSARVGGFSYEQYF.

This clonotype came up a few times. This rearrangement joins TRBV9 to TRBJ2-7; D not resolved. The V gene lost 0 bases and the J gene lost 0 bases, with 4 bases spanning the gap. The CDR3 is made up of 13 amino acids. Per germline, CDR1 SGDLS and CDR2 YYNGEE. CDR3 nucleotide sequence: TGTGCCAGCAGCGTAGCCTCCTCCTACGAGCAGTACTTC. Translation: CASSVASSYEQYF.

This sequence joins TRBV12-3 or TRBV12-4 and TRBJ1-4; TRBD1 might be the D (5 bases). The V and J ends lost 3 bases and 8 bases respectively, with 13 bases between them. The CDR3 covers 14 residues. CDR3 in DNA: TGTGCCAGCAGTTTTCATGGGGGTCGGGAAAAACTGTTTTTT. Protein: CASSFHGGREKLFF.

A note on this clonotype: At one end the junction does not follow the germline gene, possibly because of a read error. This chain links TRBV7-9 with TRBJ2-5; D perhaps matches TRBD1 (5 bases). The DNA end favors TRBJ2-7, so the J call may be wrong. The CDR3 is 16 amino acids. Germline V gene lookup returns CDR1 SEHNR and CDR2 FQNEAQ (reference sequence). As DNA, the CDR3 is TGTGCCACCAGCTTAGATCCCTTGAGCAGGGCCTACGAGCAGTACTTC. Encoded protein: CATSLDPLSRAYEQYF.

CDR3 DNA sequence: TGCAGTGCTAGAGATCTAACCGCCGGGGAGCTGTTTTTT. The encoded protein is CSARDLTAGELFF. This rearrangement joins TRBV20-1 to TRBJ2-2; the D is unclear. The V gene's germline CDR1 is DFQATT and CDR2 SNEGSKA (reference sequence). The CDR3 runs to 13 residues. V shed 0 bases and J shed 6 bases, with 8 bases lying between them.

This clonotype came up a few times. The chain is built from TRBV30 and TRBJ1-5; D remains unclear. The CDR3 is made up of 13 amino acids. Germline V lookup: CDR1 GTSNPN, CDR2 SVGIG (reference sequence). The V gene lost 5 bases and the J gene lost 0 bases, with 8 bases spanning the gap. The CDR3 coding sequence is TGTGCCTGGTGCAACGGTAGCAATCAGCCCCAGCATTTT. This codes for CAWCNGSNQPQHF.

The rearrangement links TRBV20-1 to TRBJ2-7; no clear D gene. V lost 1 base to trimming and J lost 0 bases, with 13 bases between them. Looked up from germline, CDR1 is DFQATT and CDR2 is SNEGSKA (reference sequence). The CDR3 length is 15 residues. The CDR3 DNA sequence: TGCAGTGCTAGAGGTCCCAGGCTCAGCTCCTACGAGCAGTACTTC. It encodes CSARGPRLSSYEQYF.